Described below is a single T cell receptor beta chain sequence and its context. The assay was immunoSEQ multiplex PCR, and TCRdb's table has in-frame clones only and misses some. The sample gives about 2 million clones, roughly 94% of which show up once; 1.2% is in the top ten. Selected positively for CCR7 and CD45RO-negative, naive CD8 cells excluded terminally differentiated effector memory CD45RA+ cells. The CDR3 contains 17 residues. J was trimmed by 3 bases and V by 5 bases; bases with no gene match: 10. Germline assignment: CDR1 MNHEY and CDR2 SMNVEV (reference sequence). The data originate from a study of shared clonotypes between healthy human individuals.

Sample: naive CD8+ T cells sorted from blood. This chain links TRBV27 with TRBJ1-5, with 10 positions matching TRBD1. The source of this sequence is a man aged 18 to 35 in good health. The CDR3 DNA sequence: TGTGCCAGCAGTCTCACCGGGACAGGGGTCTTCAATCAGCCCCAGCATTTT. As protein: CASSLTGTGVFNQPQHF.